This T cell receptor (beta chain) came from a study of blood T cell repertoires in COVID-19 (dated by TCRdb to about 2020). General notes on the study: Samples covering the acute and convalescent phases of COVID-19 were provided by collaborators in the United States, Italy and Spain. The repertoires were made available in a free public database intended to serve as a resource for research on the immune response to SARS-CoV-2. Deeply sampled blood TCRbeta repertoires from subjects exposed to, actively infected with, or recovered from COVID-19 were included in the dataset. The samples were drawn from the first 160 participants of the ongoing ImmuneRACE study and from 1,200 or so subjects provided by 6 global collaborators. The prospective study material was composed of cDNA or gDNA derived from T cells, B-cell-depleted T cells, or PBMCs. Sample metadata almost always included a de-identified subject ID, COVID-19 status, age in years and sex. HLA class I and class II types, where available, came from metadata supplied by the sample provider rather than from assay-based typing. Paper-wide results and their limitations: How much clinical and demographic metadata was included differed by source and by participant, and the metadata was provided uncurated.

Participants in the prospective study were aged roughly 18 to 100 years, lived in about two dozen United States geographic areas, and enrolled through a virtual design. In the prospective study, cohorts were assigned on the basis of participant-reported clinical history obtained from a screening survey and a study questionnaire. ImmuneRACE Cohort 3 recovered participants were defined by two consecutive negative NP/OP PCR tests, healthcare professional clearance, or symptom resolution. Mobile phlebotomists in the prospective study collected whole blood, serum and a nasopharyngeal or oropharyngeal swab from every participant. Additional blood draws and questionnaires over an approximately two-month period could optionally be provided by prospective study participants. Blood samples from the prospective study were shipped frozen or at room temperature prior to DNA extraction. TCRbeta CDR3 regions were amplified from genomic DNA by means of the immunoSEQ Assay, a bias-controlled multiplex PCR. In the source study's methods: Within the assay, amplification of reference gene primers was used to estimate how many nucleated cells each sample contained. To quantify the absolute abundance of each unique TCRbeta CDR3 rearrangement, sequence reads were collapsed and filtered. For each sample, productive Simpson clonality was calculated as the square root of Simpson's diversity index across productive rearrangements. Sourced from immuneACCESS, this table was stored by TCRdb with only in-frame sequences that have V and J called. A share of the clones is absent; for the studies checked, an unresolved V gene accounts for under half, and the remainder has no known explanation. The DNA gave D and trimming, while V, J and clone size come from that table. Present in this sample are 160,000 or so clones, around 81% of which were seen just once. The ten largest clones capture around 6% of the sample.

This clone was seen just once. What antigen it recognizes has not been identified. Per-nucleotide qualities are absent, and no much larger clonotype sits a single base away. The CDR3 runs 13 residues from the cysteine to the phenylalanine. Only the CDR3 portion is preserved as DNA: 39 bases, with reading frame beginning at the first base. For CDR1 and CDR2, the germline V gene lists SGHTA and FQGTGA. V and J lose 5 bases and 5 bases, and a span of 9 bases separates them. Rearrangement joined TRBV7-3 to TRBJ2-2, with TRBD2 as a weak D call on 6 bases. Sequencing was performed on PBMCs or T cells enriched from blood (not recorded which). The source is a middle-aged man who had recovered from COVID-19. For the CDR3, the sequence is CASSPGRTGELFF. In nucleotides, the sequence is TGTGCCAGCAGCCCGGGGAGGACCGGGGAGCTGTTTTTT.